The 12 T cell receptor beta chains in this list originate from one sample, sequenced in a study of blood T cell repertoires in COVID-19. Assay: immunoSEQ multiplex PCR; the TCRdb copy retains only in-frame clones and omits some. This repertoire shows 200,000 to 250,000 clones, under 95% found once; its top ten account for 1.5% to 2%. The sequencing sample was made of PBMCs or T cells enriched from blood (not recorded which). Every receptor here comes from a woman younger than 35 who had recovered from COVID-19.

This chain uses TRBV5-4 with TRBJ2-1, with a tentative D call TRBD2 (5 bases). The germline gives CDR1 SGHNT, CDR2 YYREEE (reference sequence). Trimming shortened V by 4 bases and J by 0 bases, and 8 bases separated the two germline ends. The CDR3 covers 14 residues. CDR3 sequence: CASSRGSSYNEQFF. The CDR3 DNA follows: TGTGCCAGCAGCCGTGGGAGCTCCTACAATGAGCAGTTCTTC.

The rearrangement links TRBV27 to TRBJ1-2, with D perhaps TRBD1 (5 bases). Per the germline V gene, CDR1 is MNHEY and CDR2 is SMNVEV (reference sequence). The CDR3 is made up of 13 amino acids. V was trimmed by 4 bases and J by 3 bases, leaving 9 bases between them. DNA for the CDR3: TGTGCCAGCAGTTCGGCGGGGGACTATGGCTACACCTTC. As protein: CASSSAGDYGYTF.

CDR3 residues: CASSVGVDSSYEQYF. The CDR3, as DNA: TGTGCCAGCAGCGTAGGGGTGGACAGCTCCTACGAGCAGTACTTC. The chain is built from TRBV9 and TRBJ2-7; tentatively, D is TRBD1 (6 bases). The V and J ends lost 0 bases and 0 bases respectively, with 10 bases between them. Looked up from germline, CDR1 is SGDLS and CDR2 is YYNGEE. This CDR3 comprises 15 residues.

The V gene is TRBV28, the J gene TRBJ1-2; D may be TRBD1 (6 bases). The CDR3 has 12 residues. The germline V gene has CDR1 MDHEN and CDR2 SYDVKM. V lost 4 bases and J 8 bases, leaving 11 bases between the germline ends. The CDR3 here is CASSSQGNGYTF. The CDR3 nucleotides are TGTGCCAGCAGTTCCCAGGGGAACGGCTACACCTTC.

This chain joins TRBV4-2 and TRBJ2-3, with 8 bases that match TRBD1. CDR1 is LGHNA and CDR2 is YNFKEQ in the germline V gene. J was trimmed by 3 bases and V by 1 base; bases with no gene match: 12. The CDR3 totals 18 residues. CDR3 loop: CASSQGQGAPHLTDTQYF. CDR3 bases: TGTGCCAGCAGCCAAGGTCAGGGGGCGCCCCATTTGACAGATACGCAGTATTTT.

The genes are TRBV7-3 and TRBJ2-3; weak D call: TRBD1 (5 bases). The V end was cut by 4 bases, the J end by 0 bases, with 11 bases between. This CDR3 has 15 residues. Germline CDR1 reads SGHTA; CDR2 reads FQGTGA. CDR3 loop: CASSSLGPSTDTQYF. The CDR3 nucleotides read TGTGCCAGCAGCTCCCTGGGGCCTAGCACAGATACGCAGTATTTT.

In nucleotides, the CDR3 is TGTGCCAGCAGCCAGGGACTAGCGGGGGGTCACCCGCGGGAGCTGTTTTTT. It specifies CASSQGLAGGHPRELFF. The genes are TRBV7-9 and TRBJ2-2, with 15 bases lining up with TRBD2. The CDR3 has 17 residues. The germline V gene encodes CDR1 SEHNR and CDR2 FQNEAQ (reference sequence). V lost 5 bases, J lost 9 bases, and 10 bases stayed unmatched.

The gene calls are TRBV7-9 and TRBJ1-1, with no clear D. Germline CDR1 SEHNR, CDR2 FQNEAQ (reference sequence). V was pared by 6 bases and J by 6 bases, with 14 bases between. The length of the CDR3 is 13 residues. CDR3 sequence: CASSNLKESEAFF. DNA of the CDR3: TGTGCCAGCAGTAATTTAAAGGAGTCTGAAGCTTTCTTT.

This clone was seen only once. This sequence joins TRBV24-1 and TRBJ2-5, with D perhaps TRBD2 (5 bases). This CDR3 spans 13 amino acids. In germline, CDR1 is KGHDR, CDR2 SFDVKD. Trimming left V 7 bases short and J 5 bases short, with 13 bases between. CDR3 sequence (DNA): TGTGCCACCAGACCTGGCAGCGGTGAGACCCAGTACTTC. Translating gives CATRPGSGETQYF.

The chain has TRBV10-2 and TRBJ2-7; weak D call: TRBD1 (6 bases). The V gene's germline CDR1 is WSHSY and CDR2 SAAADI. V lost 6 bases and J lost 6, with 15 bases in between. This CDR3 is 13 amino acids long. The CDR3: CASSEIQGIEQYF. In nucleotides, the CDR3 is TGCGCCAGCAGCGAAATACAGGGTATCGAGCAGTACTTC.

The V gene is TRBV5-1, the J gene TRBJ2-5; TRBD2 matches at 10 bases. CDR1 is SGHRS and CDR2 is YFSETQ in the germline V gene. The CDR3 has 15 amino acids. The V gene end was trimmed by 1 base and the J gene end by 1 base; junction bases not matched to a gene: 1. The DNA for the CDR3 is TGCGCCAGCAGCTTGTCTAGCGGGAGCCAAGAGACCCAGTACTTC. Amino acid sequence: CASSLSSGSQETQYF.

In regard to this clone: Other DNA sequences from this sample encode an identical CDR3 as well. This rearrangement joins TRBV5-1 to TRBJ1-3, with 8 bases aligning to TRBD1. The length of the CDR3 is 15 residues. Germline loops: CDR1 SGHRS, CDR2 YFSETQ. V was pared by 4 bases and J by 0 bases, with 3 bases of the junction left unmatched. CDR3 loop: CASSRDRSSGNTIYF. Here the CDR3 DNA reads TGCGCCAGCAGCCGGGACAGGAGCTCTGGAAACACCATATATTTT.